This T cell receptor beta chain was recorded in a study of cytomegalovirus exposure and HLA in healthy donors. Turning to the study itself: HLA-typed donors were the source of approximately 86 million unique TCRs held in an early data release.

This clone was counted once. Germline V gene data show CDR1 as MNHEY and CDR2 as SMNVEV (reference sequence). CDR3 size: 17 residues. The V gene end was trimmed by 0 bases and the J gene end by 5 bases; junction bases not matched to a gene: 9. PCR primers comprised 60 Vbeta and 13 Jbeta primers. Generated by immunoSEQ multiplex PCR, the TCRdb table keeps only in-frame clones and is missing some. The sample includes hundreds of thousands of clones, roughly 91% of them seen just once. This sequence joins TRBV27 and TRBJ1-1, with 10 positions matching TRBD1. The receptor's source is a woman between 18 and 30 years old in good health and CMV-seronegative. Material: PBMCs. The CDR3, as DNA: TGTGCCAGCAGTTTATCGAGGTTGGGACAGGGGTTGACTGAAGCTTTCTTT. Translating gives CASSLSRLGQGLTEAFF.